This entry lists 23 T cell receptor beta chains sequenced from one sample in a study of molecular identifiers for immune sequencing clone quantification. TCRdb reprocessed the PCR reads via MiXCR and lists one record per CDR3 protein. Of about 500,000 distinct CDR3 sequences listed, 20% to 25% were seen once; the top ten hold roughly 0.81%. The sequenced sample was naive CD8+ T cells from blood, with Jurkat cell RNA spiked in. Subset in this sample: FACS-sorted CD8+CD4-CCR7+CD45RA+ naive T cells. These receptors were obtained from a human donor in good health. Some libraries in this study had Jurkat cell RNA spiked in.

This clonotype was detected only a few times. The chain combines TRBV7-9 with TRBJ1-4, with a tentative D call TRBD1 (6 bases). Germline-derived CDR1 and CDR2 are SEHNR and FQNEAQ (reference sequence). The CDR3 contains 15 residues. The V end was cut by 4 bases, the J end by 6 bases, with 15 bases between. The CDR3, as DNA: TGTGCCAGCAGCTCCCTGGGGGCGTTGGATGAAAAACTGTTTTTT. Its protein product is CASSSLGALDEKLFF.

At least ten counts were recorded for this clonotype. This sequence joins TRBV28 and TRBJ2-3; tentative D call: TRBD2 (6 bases). Trimming pared 1 base from V and 0 bases from J, leaving 11 bases between. This CDR3 comprises 16 residues. Looked up from germline, CDR1 is MDHEN and CDR2 is SYDVKM. CDR3 bases: TGTGCCAGCAGTTTATTCCCGGGGACTAGCACAGATACGCAGTATTTT. The encoded protein is CASSLFPGTSTDTQYF.

On this clonotype: Being one base from a much bigger clone, this may be a read error. The chain employs TRBV6-6 and TRBJ1-5; D gene unclear. Trimming left V 4 bases short and J 4 bases short, with 8 bases between. From germline, CDR1 is MNHNY and CDR2 SVGAGI (reference sequence). CDR3 length: 13 residues. DNA for the CDR3: TGTGCCAGCAGTTCCTTCGCGAATCAGCCCCAGCATTTT. This gives the protein CASSSFANQPQHF.

This clonotype was seen a single time. A much larger clone differs by one base, so this may be a read error. CDR3 sequence (DNA): TGTGCCAACAGTTTAGCACTAGCGGGGGCCCGGAACACCGGGGAGCTGTTTTTT. This translates into CANSLALAGARNTGELFF. The V call is TRBV12-3 or TRBV12-4, the J call TRBJ2-2, with TRBD2 matching over 11 bases. The CDR3 spans 18 residues.

Comments on this clonotype: Just one base apart from a much larger clone, this may be a read error. The chain employs TRBV12-3 or TRBV12-4 and TRBJ1-5; 9 nucleotides line up with TRBD1. The CDR3 totals 14 residues. V dropped 5 bases and J dropped 5; count of bases not matched to a gene: 4. As DNA, the CDR3 is TGTGCCAGCAGTAAAACAGGGGGCGATCAGCCCCAGCATTTT. As protein: CASSKTGGDQPQHF.

Only a few counts were recorded for this clonotype. J is TRBJ2-3 and V is TRBV12-3 or TRBV12-4; 8 positions match TRBD2. V was clipped by 6 bases and J by 3 bases; unmatched bases: 8. This CDR3 is 15 amino acids long. CDR3 loop: CASRRGGGYTDTQYF. CDR3 bases: TGTGCCAGCAGGAGGGGCGGGGGGTATACAGATACGCAGTATTTT.

Many counts were recorded for this clonotype. The chain uses TRBV12-3 or TRBV12-4 and TRBJ2-3; TRBD2 agrees at 9 bases. V was pared by 5 bases and J by 1 base, with 10 bases of the junction left unmatched. CDR3 size: 17 residues. The CDR3 DNA reads TGTGCCAGCAGTGGGGAGGGGCTAGCGGGGCGCACAGATACGCAGTATTTT. This translates into CASSGEGLAGRTDTQYF.

Concerning this clonotype itself: One end of the junction does not line up with germline, which may come from a read error. The CDR3 spells CASSSPPVDYGYAF. The CDR3 region has the DNA TGTGCCAGCAGCTCCCCCCCGGTAGACTATGGCTACGCCTTC. The chain combines TRBV12-3 or TRBV12-4 with TRBJ1-2; D is unclear. The CDR3 is 14 residues long.

CDR3 nucleotide sequence: TGTGCCAGCAGCTACGGGGGTCTCTATGGCTACACCTTC. Residues: CASSYGGLYGYTF. The genes are TRBV7-2 and TRBJ1-2; a possible D gene is TRBD1 (5 bases). The CDR3 sequence is 13 residues long. V dropped 4 bases and J dropped 4 bases, with 10 bases sitting between them. Germline CDR1 is SGHTA and CDR2 is FQGNSA.

There are many counts of this clonotype. The chain joins TRBV30 to TRBJ2-3; D call uncertain. Trimming pared 3 bases from V and 4 bases from J, leaving 11 bases between. The V gene's germline CDR1 is GTSNPN and CDR2 SVGIG (reference sequence). The CDR3 is made up of 13 amino acids. CDR3 sequence (DNA): TGTGCCTGGAGCATACTTAGAGCAGATACGCAGTATTTT. Its protein is CAWSILRADTQYF.

This clonotype has more than one count but fewer than ten. The chain is built from TRBV4-1 and TRBJ2-2; D possibly matches TRBD1 or TRBD2 (5 bases each). Between the trimmed V and J ends, which lost 4 bases and 6 bases, there was a span of 12 bases. The CDR3 is 14 residues long. From germline, CDR1 is MGHRA and CDR2 YSYEKL. CDR3 nucleotide sequence: TGCGCCAGCAGCCCCGGCCCGGGGCCCGGGGAGCTGTTTTTT. It translates to CASSPGPGPGELFF.

At least ten counts were recorded for this clonotype. The V and J genes are TRBV4-2 and TRBJ2-7; 12 nucleotides line up with TRBD1. J lost 7 bases, V lost 0 bases, and 10 bases had no gene match. CDR1 is LGHNA and CDR2 is YNFKEQ in the germline V gene. This CDR3 has 17 residues. The CDR3 DNA follows: TGTGCCAGCAGCCAAGATCAACTGGGACAGGGGGCTGGGGAGCAGTACTTC. This sequence encodes CASSQDQLGQGAGEQYF.

V is TRBV9 and J is TRBJ2-7; D possibly uses TRBD1 or TRBD2 (5 bases each). Trimming took 3 bases from V and 7 from J, leaving 17 bases between them. The germline V gene has CDR1 SGDLS and CDR2 YYNGEE. The CDR3 has 14 amino acids. The CDR3 sequence is CASSATETTMEQYF. The CDR3 DNA sequence: TGTGCCAGCAGCGCGACAGAGACTACGATGGAGCAGTACTTC.

About this clonotype itself: This may come from a read error, since a much larger clone is one base off. Here the CDR3 DNA reads TGCGTCAGCAGCCAAATCCGGGGCTACAATGAGCAGTTCTTC. Residues: CVSSQIRGYNEQFF. The chain employs TRBV4-3 and TRBJ2-1; D perhaps matches TRBD2 (5 bases). The CDR3 spans 14 residues. Germline V gene sequence: CDR1 LGHNA, CDR2 YSLEER.

The chain combines TRBV13 with TRBJ2-7, with D unresolved. From germline, CDR1 is PRHDT and CDR2 FYEKMQ (reference sequence). There are 13 residues in the CDR3. V lost 5 bases and J lost 6, with 14 bases in between. The CDR3 region is CASSQFYPGEQYF. The DNA of the CDR3 is TGTGCCAGCAGCCAGTTCTATCCAGGCGAGCAGTACTTC.

CDR3 bases: TGTGCCAGCGGTGGGGGGTATCTGGGCTACACCTTC. It translates to CASGGGYLGYTF. The genes are TRBV7-6 and TRBJ1-2, with D possibly TRBD1 on 5 matching bases. Trimming cost V 8 bases and J 8 bases, with 15 bases left between them. Germline V CDR1 and CDR2: SGHVS, FNYEAQ. The length of the CDR3 is 12 residues.

In this sample, this clonotype turned up many times. V usage is TRBV5-4 and J usage is TRBJ1-1; weak D call: TRBD1 (6 bases). The CDR3 is 13 residues long. With 3 bases removed from V and 6 bases from J, the gap between germline ends came to 12 bases. The V gene's germline CDR1 is SGHNT and CDR2 YYREEE (reference sequence). The CDR3 region has the DNA TGTGCCAGCAGCTACTTTGGGGGCGCTGAAGCTTTCTTT. The encoded protein is CASSYFGGAEAFF.

This clonotype was detected a few times. The rearrangement joins TRBV19 to TRBJ2-7; D perhaps matches TRBD1 (6 bases). CDR3 length: 12 residues. With 8 bases removed from V and 1 base from J, the gap between germline ends came to 9 bases. In germline, CDR1 is LNHDA, CDR2 SQIVND (reference sequence). CDR3 in amino acids: CASQGTSYEQYF. Written as DNA, the CDR3 is TGTGCCAGTCAAGGGACATCCTACGAGCAGTACTTC. Full variable domain (rest looked up from reference TRBV19 and TRBJ2-7): DGGITQSPKYLFRKEGQNVTLSCEQNLNHDAMYWYRQDPGQGLRLIYYSQIVNDFQKGDIAEGYSVSREKKESFPLTVTSAQKNPTAFYLCASQGTSYEQYFGPGTRLTVT.

The rearrangement joins TRBV25-1 to TRBJ1-2; D gene unclear. This CDR3 region has 16 residues. V was clipped by 3 bases and J by 7 bases, with 21 bases between them. Germline-derived CDR1 and CDR2 are MGHDK and SYGVNS. This CDR3 is CASSDTLASGLTGYTF. The CDR3 DNA is TGTGCCAGCAGTGATACCCTCGCTTCTGGTTTGACTGGCTACACCTTC.

This chain joins TRBV11-2 and TRBJ2-5, with D perhaps TRBD1 (6 bases). Trimming stripped 1 base from V and 2 bases from J, with 11 bases between. CDR3 length: 15 residues. The germline V gene encodes CDR1 SGHAT and CDR2 FQNNGV. The CDR3 DNA follows: TGTGCCAGCAGCTTAGGGGCAGACAGGCAAGAGACCCAGTACTTC. Amino acids: CASSLGADRQETQYF. The variable domain in full, completed from reference TRBV11-2 and TRBJ2-5, reads EAGVAQSPRYKIIEKRQSVAFWCNPISGHATLYWYQQILGQGPKLLIQFQNNGVVDDSQLPKDRFSAERLKGVDSTLKIQPAKLEDSAVYLCASSLGADRQETQYFGPGTRLLVL.

This clonotype showed up many times. The rearrangement joins TRBV14 to TRBJ2-7, with TRBD2 identical over 7 bases. The V gene end was trimmed by 5 bases and the J gene end by 2 bases; junction bases not matched to a gene: 6. CDR3 length: 14 residues. Germline lookup yields CDR1 SGHDN and CDR2 FVKESK. DNA of the CDR3: TGTGCCAGCAGCTCGCGGGGGAGCGCCTACGAGCAGTACTTC. It encodes CASSSRGSAYEQYF.

This clonotype was seen a handful of times. The V call is TRBV29-1, the J call TRBJ2-1; D is unresolved. V was pared by 2 bases and J by 0 bases, with 11 bases between. CDR1 is SQVTM and CDR2 is ANQGSEA in the germline V gene. CDR3 length: 15 residues. The CDR3 reads CSVEPGSGSYNEQFF. CDR3 sequence (DNA): TGCAGCGTTGAACCCGGCTCGGGCTCCTACAATGAGCAGTTCTTC.

This clonotype came up many times. The gene calls are TRBV6-2 or TRBV6-3 and TRBJ1-1; TRBD1 is a possible D gene (5 bases). The germline gives CDR1 MNHEY, CDR2 SVGEGT. Trimming left V 0 bases short and J 3 bases short, with 8 bases between. The length of the CDR3 is 14 residues. The CDR3 DNA sequence: TGTGCCAGCAGTTACTCGATAGGGGACACTGAAGCTTTCTTT. Translated, it gives CASSYSIGDTEAFF.